The clone carrying this T cell receptor beta chain appeared a few times. The data derive from a study of blood T cell repertoires in COVID-19. Study summary: Researchers got acute and convalescent COVID-19 samples from the United States, Italy and Spain. PBMCs, B-cell-depleted T cells, or T cells were the source of the cDNA or gDNA that made up the material.

The authors' processing: Amplification of reference gene primers was used by the study to estimate nucleated cell counts. The repertoire was sequenced with immunoSEQ multiplex PCR; TCRdb's copy has only in-frame clones and lacks some. V, J and clone size are taken as reported in that table, and D and trimming were inferred from the DNA itself. The sample holds over 90,000 clones; roughly 90% are singletons and the top ten take about a sixth. V lost 7 bases and J 7 bases, leaving 20 bases between the germline ends. CDR3 size: 13 residues. CDR1 is SQVTM and CDR2 is ANQGSEA in the germline V gene. The V and J genes are TRBV29-1 and TRBJ2-7; no reliable D call. The source of this sequence is a woman older than 75 in a cohort sampled during active COVID-19. Sequenced input: peripheral blood. The CDR3 nucleotides are TGCAGCGCCCTCCTTACCGATTCGGTAGAGCAGTACTTC. Encoded protein: CSALLTDSVEQYF.